The next 29 T cell receptor beta chains were all read from a single sample in a study of shared clonotypes between healthy human individuals. Only in-frame clones appear in the TCRdb table, and some are missing; sequencing was by immunoSEQ multiplex PCR. This table has about 2.4 million clones, just over 90% appearing once. Sequencing used naive CD4+ T cells sorted from blood. Subset given: CD45RA+ positively selected. Receptors originate from a man aged 18 to 30 in good health.

Points on this clone: This sample also contains other DNA sequences that code for the same CDR3. The V and J genes are TRBV11-3 and TRBJ2-1; D might be TRBD2 (7 bases). The CDR3 totals 15 residues. V lost 4 bases to trimming and J lost 4 bases, with 14 bases between them. Germline V gene sequence: CDR1 SGHNT, CDR2 YENEEA. CDR3 loop: CASSSGGGSYNEQFF. The CDR3 nucleotides read TGTGCCAGCAGCTCGGGGGGCGGGAGTTACAATGAGCAGTTCTTC. Looking up the rest from reference TRBV11-3 and TRBJ2-1 gives the full variable domain: EAGVVQSPRYKIIEKKQPVAFWCNPISGHNTLYWYLQNLGQGPELLIRYENEEAVDDSQLPKDRFSAERLKGVDSTLKIQPAELGDSAVYLCASSSGGGSYNEQFFGPGTRLTVL.

The chain joins TRBV30 to TRBJ2-2, with TRBD2 identical over 7 bases. Germline-derived CDR1 and CDR2 are GTSNPN and SVGIG (reference sequence). The CDR3 runs to 14 residues. V lost 3 bases and J lost 6; bases outside the gene matches: 7. The CDR3 reads CAWSASGTSGELFF. The CDR3 bases are TGTGCCTGGAGCGCAAGCGGGACGTCCGGGGAGCTGTTTTTT.

The J gene is TRBJ1-1, the V gene TRBV9; TRBD1 aligns across 7 bases. This CDR3 has 14 amino acids. V shed 3 bases, J shed 5 bases, and the junction held 7 bases outside the gene matches. The V gene's germline CDR1 is SGDLS and CDR2 YYNGEE. The CDR3 nucleotides are TGTGCCAGCAGCGAATTACAGGGGAGTACTGAAGCTTTCTTT. Translation gives CASSELQGSTEAFF.

This sequence joins TRBV12-5 and TRBJ2-1; 7 bases agree with TRBD2. The CDR3 runs to 16 residues. Germline CDR1 reads LGHNT; CDR2 reads FRNRAP. The J segment lost 3 bases and the V segment lost 2 bases, leaving 7 bases of the junction unmatched. The chain's CDR3 is CASGLSVASGYNEQFF. In nucleotides, the CDR3 is TGTGCTAGTGGTTTGTCCGTTGCTAGCGGCTACAATGAGCAGTTCTTC.

About this clone: Other DNA sequences in this specimen translate into the identical CDR3. The V call is TRBV7-9, the J call TRBJ1-4; a possible D gene is TRBD1 (5 bases). Trimming pared 5 bases from V and 5 bases from J, leaving 12 bases between. This CDR3 is 14 amino acids long. CDR1 is SEHNR, CDR2 FQNEAQ, per germline (reference sequence). This CDR3 is CASSLTGGNEKLFF. The CDR3 nucleotides read TGTGCCAGCAGCCTTACGGGGGGGAATGAAAAACTGTTTTTT.

This chain connects TRBV9 to TRBJ2-3; TRBD1 might be the D (6 bases). Germline CDR1 SGDLS, CDR2 YYNGEE. V lost 3 bases, J lost 6 bases, and 23 bases lay in between. The CDR3 extends over 17 amino acids. Here the CDR3 reads CASSEVLRGNFQDTQYF. In DNA form, the CDR3 reads TGTGCCAGCAGCGAGGTCCTTAGGGGGAACTTCCAGGATACGCAGTATTTT.

J is TRBJ1-6 and V is TRBV5-1, with D possibly TRBD1 on 5 matching bases. Germline assignment: CDR1 SGHRS and CDR2 YFSETQ. The CDR3 length is 16 residues. Trimming removed 0 bases at V and 9 bases at J, with 16 bases between. CDR3 residues: CASSLAGQGTGSPLHF. For the CDR3, the DNA is TGCGCCAGCAGCTTGGCCGGGCAGGGTACCGGTTCACCCCTCCACTTT.

The chain carries TRBV6-1 and TRBJ2-7, with a weak D call TRBD2 (6 bases). Trimming took 4 bases from V and 2 from J, leaving 9 bases between them. Per the germline V gene, CDR1 is MNHNS and CDR2 is SASEGT. This CDR3 is 13 amino acids long. CDR3 region: CASSGDLTYEQYF. For the CDR3, the DNA is TGTGCCAGCAGTGGGGACTTAACCTACGAGCAGTACTTC.

The V gene is TRBV6-1, the J gene TRBJ2-2, with 8 positions matching TRBD2. This CDR3 region has 14 residues. V lost 0 bases and J lost 10; bases outside the gene matches: 4. The germline gives CDR1 MNHNS, CDR2 SASEGT. The CDR3 is CASSEASGDEELFF. For the CDR3, the DNA is TGTGCCAGCAGTGAAGCTAGCGGGGACGAGGAGCTGTTTTTT.

The chain uses TRBV18 and TRBJ2-1, with TRBD2 identical over 13 bases. Per the germline V gene, CDR1 is KGHSH and CDR2 is LQKENI. With V trimmed by 5 bases and J by 0 bases, 10 bases remained unmatched. The CDR3 has 19 residues. The CDR3 loop is CASSVLAGGPSSSYNEQFF. The CDR3 DNA reads as TGTGCCAGCTCAGTACTAGCGGGAGGGCCCTCGAGCTCCTACAATGAGCAGTTCTTC.

The chain employs TRBV11-2 and TRBJ1-5; D unclear. The CDR3 has 14 residues. V shed 5 bases and J shed 4 bases, with 12 bases lying between them. The germline gives CDR1 SGHAT, CDR2 FQNNGV. The CDR3 coding sequence is TGTGCCAGCAGCAAAGGGAGCGGTAATCAGCCCCAGCATTTT. Amino acids: CASSKGSGNQPQHF.

J is TRBJ1-1 and V is TRBV5-1; D gene unclear. Trimming cost V 2 bases and J 11 bases, with 10 bases left between them. The germline CDR1 and CDR2 sequences are SGHRS and YFSETQ. This CDR3 is 11 amino acids long. The CDR3 loop reads CASSFGNTAFF. The CDR3 DNA reads as TGCGCCAGCAGCTTCGGAAATACCGCTTTCTTT. Using reference TRBV5-1 and TRBJ1-1 for the parts outside the CDR3, the full variable domain is KAGVTQTPRYLIKTRGQQVTLSCSPISGHRSVSWYQQTPGQGLQFLFEYFSETQRNKGNFPGRFSGRQFSNSRSEMNVSTLELGDSALYLCASSFGNTAFFGQGTRLTVV.

The V call is TRBV11-2, the J call TRBJ2-2; no definite D call. The germline CDR1 and CDR2 sequences are SGHAT and FQNNGV. The V end lost 5 bases, the J end lost 6 bases, and 7 bases lay between the germline ends. This CDR3 is 12 amino acids long. The CDR3 DNA reads TGTGCCAGCAGCGATCGGGCCGGGGAGCTGTTTTTT. Translation: CASSDRAGELFF.

The rearrangement links TRBV7-2 to TRBJ2-3; D tentatively fits TRBD1 or TRBD2 (5 bases each). The CDR3 length is 14 residues. Trimming cost V 4 bases and J 3 bases, with 11 bases left between them. Germline CDR1 reads SGHTA; CDR2 reads FQGNSA. CDR3 loop: CASSWGPSTDTQYF. The CDR3, as DNA: TGTGCCAGCAGCTGGGGACCCAGTACAGATACGCAGTATTTT.

The chain combines TRBV6-5 with TRBJ2-3; D unresolved. The CDR3 extends over 11 amino acids. Germline CDR1 reads MNHEY; CDR2 reads SVGAGI. Trimming removed 6 bases from V and 6 bases from J, with 7 bases in between. CDR3 region: CASSRKDTQYF. The CDR3, as DNA: TGTGCCAGCAGCCGAAAGGATACGCAGTATTTT.

This rearrangement joins TRBV19 to TRBJ1-4; the match to TRBD1 covers 9 bases. V gave up 6 bases and J gave up 0 bases; unmatched junction bases: 8. The CDR3 has 17 residues. Germline-derived CDR1 and CDR2 are LNHDA and SQIVND (reference sequence). CDR3 residues: CASSPGTGLSTNEKLFF. CDR3 coding DNA: TGTGCCAGTAGCCCCGGGACAGGGCTCTCAACTAATGAAAAACTGTTTTTT. The variable domain in full, completed from reference TRBV19 and TRBJ1-4, reads DGGITQSPKYLFRKEGQNVTLSCEQNLNHDAMYWYRQDPGQGLRLIYYSQIVNDFQKGDIAEGYSVSREKKESFPLTVTSAQKNPTAFYLCASSPGTGLSTNEKLFFGSGTQLSVL.

This rearrangement joins TRBV6-6 to TRBJ1-5, with D possibly being TRBD1 (5 bases). The CDR3 sequence is 13 residues long. Germline V gene lookup returns CDR1 MNHNY and CDR2 SVGAGI (reference sequence). The germline V and J ends were trimmed by 0 bases and 6 bases, with 6 bases remaining between them. The CDR3 reads CASSYSGVQPQHF. The CDR3 DNA follows: TGTGCCAGCAGTTACTCGGGGGTTCAGCCCCAGCATTTT.

This chain connects TRBV28 to TRBJ2-5; 10 bases fit TRBD2. Germline V CDR1 and CDR2: MDHEN, SYDVKM. J lost 2 bases, V lost 6 bases, and 9 bases had no gene match. The CDR3 length is 16 residues. The CDR3 region has the DNA TGTGCCAGCAGCGACCGTAGCGGGGGGCCACAAGAGACCCAGTACTTC. It encodes CASSDRSGGPQETQYF. Variable domain in full (rest from reference TRBV28 and TRBJ2-5): DVKVTQSSRYLVKRTGEKVFLECVQDMDHENMFWYRQDPGLGLRLIYFSYDVKMKEKGDIPEGYSVSREKKERFSLILESASTNQTSMYLCASSDRSGGPQETQYFGPGTRLLVL.

The rearrangement links TRBV29-1 to TRBJ1-1; 10 nucleotides agree with TRBD1. With 3 bases clipped from V and 1 base from J, the junction kept 2 bases outside the gene matches. Germline values: CDR1 SQVTM, CDR2 ANQGSEA. CDR3 length: 14 residues. CDR3 region: CSVDRTGGNTEAFF. CDR3 in DNA: TGCAGCGTTGACCGGACAGGGGGGAACACTGAAGCTTTCTTT.

To note about this clone: Additional DNA sequences in this sample encode the identical CDR3. The rearrangement joins TRBV19 to TRBJ2-7, with TRBD2 identical over 8 bases. The CDR3 consists of 15 residues. The junction had 6 bases not matched to a gene; V was cut back by 3 bases and J by 2 bases. Germline CDR1 LNHDA, CDR2 SQIVND (reference sequence). The CDR3 DNA reads TGTGCCAGTAGTATTGGGCTAGCGGGCACCTACGAGCAGTACTTC. This encodes CASSIGLAGTYEQYF. Based on the CDR3 plus reference TRBV19 and TRBJ2-7, the full variable domain is DGGITQSPKYLFRKEGQNVTLSCEQNLNHDAMYWYRQDPGQGLRLIYYSQIVNDFQKGDIAEGYSVSREKKESFPLTVTSAQKNPTAFYLCASSIGLAGTYEQYFGPGTRLTVT.

The chain carries TRBV5-1 and TRBJ2-7, with D possibly being TRBD2 (6 bases). The CDR3 covers 15 residues. Germline-derived CDR1 and CDR2 are SGHRS and YFSETQ. Trimming left V 3 bases short and J 1 base short, with 14 bases between. The CDR3 coding sequence is TGCGCCAGCAGCTGGGACTCCACCATATCCTACGAGCAGTACTTC. This encodes CASSWDSTISYEQYF.

This chain joins TRBV5-8 and TRBJ1-1; 7 bases are a match to TRBD1. This CDR3 region has 17 residues. Trimming cost V 2 bases and J 0 bases; bases outside gene matches: 10. Germline CDR1 SGHTS, CDR2 YDEGEE. CDR3 nucleotides: TGTGCCAGCAGCTTAGGACAGGATTATCCTTTGAACACTGAAGCTTTCTTT. It translates to CASSLGQDYPLNTEAFF.

The chain employs TRBV6-5 and TRBJ1-3, with D unresolved. V was cut by 7 bases and J by 5 bases, with 18 bases left in between. CDR1 and CDR2 from the germline V gene are MNHEY and SVGAGI. The CDR3 length is 15 residues. CDR3 sequence: CASIPGTGLRNTIYF. The DNA for the CDR3 is TGTGCCAGCATCCCGGGAACCGGACTACGAAACACCATATATTTT.

This rearrangement joins TRBV7-2 to TRBJ2-5; D could derive from TRBD1 or TRBD2 (5 bases each). The CDR3 covers 18 residues. The germline V gene has CDR1 SGHTA and CDR2 FQGNSA. V lost 5 bases to trimming and J lost 4 bases, with 26 bases between them. The CDR3 spells CASSTVVIRGREGETQYF. The CDR3 DNA sequence: TGTGCCAGCAGCACAGTGGTGATTCGGGGACGTGAGGGAGAGACCCAGTACTTC.

The chain joins TRBV19 to TRBJ2-5; 10 bases agree with TRBD2. The CDR3 runs to 14 residues. The junction had 5 bases not matched to a gene; V was cut back by 6 bases and J by 4 bases. Germline V gene sequence: CDR1 LNHDA, CDR2 SQIVND (reference sequence). CDR3 DNA sequence: TGTGCCAGTAGGGAGCGGGGGGGCCGAGAGACCCAGTACTTC. Protein: CASRERGGRETQYF.

The chain carries TRBV5-1 and TRBJ2-5; D gene unclear. Deletions cut 0 bases from V and 1 base from J, with 10 bases between. The CDR3 contains 15 residues. The germline gives CDR1 SGHRS, CDR2 YFSETQ. CDR3 sequence reads: CASSLASRAQETQYF. Here the CDR3 DNA reads TGCGCCAGCAGCTTGGCCTCACGGGCCCAAGAGACCCAGTACTTC.

The chain joins TRBV5-6 to TRBJ2-3; D not resolved. From germline, CDR1 is SGHDT and CDR2 YYEEEE. This CDR3 contains 13 residues. V lost 3 bases, J lost 2 bases, and 7 bases lay in between. CDR3 protein: CASSSSFTDTQYF. The CDR3, as DNA: TGTGCCAGCAGCTCGTCATTCACAGATACGCAGTATTTT.

The gene calls are TRBV7-9 and TRBJ2-2; either TRBD1 or TRBD2 may supply D (5 bases each). V dropped 2 bases and J dropped 6 bases, with 16 bases sitting between them. The CDR3 sequence is 16 residues long. Germline CDR1 SEHNR, CDR2 FQNEAQ (reference sequence). CDR3 sequence reads: CASSLLGPSLPGELFF. In DNA form, the CDR3 reads TGTGCCAGCAGCTTATTGGGACCCTCTCTGCCCGGGGAGCTGTTTTTT.

CDR3 DNA: TGTGCCAGCAGCCCTATAGGGGTCAGGGATGGGGAGACCCAGTACTTC. Amino acids: CASSPIGVRDGETQYF. The V call is TRBV7-8, the J call TRBJ2-5; TRBD1 is a possible D gene (5 bases). The CDR3 covers 16 residues. Germline V gene sequence: CDR1 SGHVS, CDR2 FQNEAQ. Trimming removed 5 bases at V and 5 bases at J, with 21 bases between.